The 11 T cell receptor beta chains below were found in one sample sequenced in a study of T-cell memory formation after mild COVID-19. TCRdb used MiXCR to reprocess the 5' RACE reads, holding one entry per CDR3 protein. The repertoire consists of 68,000 or so distinct CDR3 sequences, with approximately 16% occurring once and the leading ten covering about a third. Sequenced: PBMCs or a T cell subset sorted from them (not recorded which). The origin of the receptors is an adult woman who had mild COVID-19 (a few samples of this study predate the infection). Cell type and time point are not known.

The chain is built from TRBV7-9 and TRBJ2-1, with 7 bases identical to TRBD2. With 3 bases clipped from V and 5 bases from J, the junction kept 7 bases outside the gene matches. The germline V gene encodes CDR1 SEHNR and CDR2 FQNEAQ (reference sequence). The CDR3 has 15 amino acids. The CDR3 DNA reads as TGTGCCAGCAGCTTGTATGGGAGGGAGGACAATGAGCAGTTCTTC. It is translated as CASSLYGREDNEQFF.

This clonotype turned up a few times. This chain uses TRBV27 with TRBJ1-5, with D perhaps matching TRBD1 (6 bases). CDR3 length: 15 amino acids. The germline CDR1 and CDR2 sequences are MNHEY and SMNVEV (reference sequence). The ends were cut back, 3 bases at V and 5 bases at J, with 14 bases in the middle. CDR3 amino acids: CASSLYSGVDQPQHF. The DNA of the CDR3 is TGTGCCAGCAGTTTGTACTCAGGGGTGGATCAGCCCCAGCATTTT.

The V call is TRBV19, the J call TRBJ2-1; D is perhaps TRBD2 (6 bases). Germline CDR1 LNHDA, CDR2 SQIVND (reference sequence). Trimming shortened V by 1 base and J by 5 bases, and 12 bases separated the two germline ends. The CDR3 contains 15 residues. The CDR3, as DNA: TGTGCCAGTAGTATAGGTACTAGCCCCCACAATGAGCAGTTCTTC. It is translated as CASSIGTSPHNEQFF.

The V call is TRBV20-1, the J call TRBJ2-2; 9 bases fit TRBD2. The V and J ends lost 0 bases and 5 bases, in that order; junction bases with no gene match: 7. The CDR3 sequence is 16 residues long. Per the germline V gene, CDR1 is DFQATT and CDR2 is SNEGSKA (reference sequence). This chain's CDR3 is CSARDRNSGGTGELFF. Here the CDR3 DNA reads TGCAGTGCTAGAGATCGGAATAGCGGGGGTACCGGGGAGCTGTTTTTT.

Only a few counts were recorded for this clonotype. The chain couples TRBV29-1 to TRBJ2-1; 11 nucleotides match TRBD2. The CDR3 length is 13 residues. Per the germline V gene, CDR1 is SQVTM and CDR2 is ANQGSEA. J gave up 8 bases and V 2 bases, and 2 bases lay outside the gene matches. This CDR3 is CSVETSGSYEQFF. CDR3 coding DNA: TGCAGCGTTGAAACTAGCGGGAGTTATGAGCAGTTCTTC.

The rearrangement joins TRBV15 to TRBJ1-6, with D possibly being TRBD1 (6 bases). Trimming stripped 3 bases from V and 9 bases from J, with 12 bases between. The CDR3 sequence is 14 residues long. Germline lookup yields CDR1 LNHNV and CDR2 YYDKDF (reference sequence). The CDR3 nucleotides read TGTGCCACCAGCAGTAACAGGGAGATTTCACCCCTCCACTTT. Protein product: CATSSNREISPLHF.

The chain is built from TRBV7-6 and TRBJ2-5, with D perhaps TRBD1 (6 bases). The V end was cut by 0 bases, the J end by 4 bases, with 12 bases between. The CDR3 is 15 amino acids. Germline V CDR1 and CDR2: SGHVS, FNYEAQ. The CDR3 region is CASSLAPQGGETQYF. The CDR3 DNA reads TGTGCCAGCAGCTTAGCGCCACAGGGTGGAGAGACCCAGTACTTC. The full variable domain, in which reference TRBV7-6 and TRBJ2-5 provide the parts outside the CDR3, is GAGVSQSPRYKVTKRGQDVALRCDPISGHVSLYWYRQALGQGPEFLTYFNYEAQQDKSGLPNDRFSAERPEGSISTLTIQRTEQRDSAMYRCASSLAPQGGETQYFGPGTRLLVL.

This clonotype was recorded a few times. The chain carries TRBV9 and TRBJ1-1, with D maybe TRBD1 (6 bases). V gave up 3 bases and J gave up 1 base, with 16 bases separating them. In germline, CDR1 is SGDLS, CDR2 YYNGEE. The CDR3 runs to 16 residues. CDR3 sequence reads: CASSANRDGPNTEAFF. CDR3 coding DNA: TGTGCCAGCAGCGCAAACAGGGACGGACCGAACACTGAAGCTTTCTTT.

The chain recombines TRBV4-1 with TRBJ2-7; 12 nucleotides line up with TRBD2. The CDR3 totals 14 residues. Trimming cost V 4 bases and J 6 bases; bases outside gene matches: 4. Germline CDR1 is MGHRA and CDR2 is YSYEKL. The DNA of the CDR3 is TGCGCCAGCAGCCTTAGACTAGCGGGGGCCGAGCAGTACTTC. Protein: CASSLRLAGAEQYF.

This clonotype was recorded a few times. The chain joins TRBV5-6 to TRBJ1-1; perhaps TRBD1 as D (5 bases). CDR3 length: 12 amino acids. Trimming pared 7 bases from V and 8 bases from J, leaving 15 bases between. Germline V gene lookup returns CDR1 SGHDT and CDR2 YYEEEE. DNA of the CDR3: TGTGCCAGCGCTCAGGGCGGCTTCGAAGCTTTCTTT. It encodes CASAQGGFEAFF.

This rearrangement joins TRBV20-1 to TRBJ2-2; the D call may be TRBD1 or TRBD2 (6 bases each). V was shortened by 0 bases and J by 2 bases, with 13 bases between the two germline ends. Germline-derived CDR1 and CDR2 are DFQATT and SNEGSKA (reference sequence). The CDR3 covers 16 residues. Here the CDR3 reads CSARDLRGPNTGELFF. Here the CDR3 DNA reads TGCAGTGCTAGAGATCTCCGGGGGCCTAACACCGGGGAGCTGTTTTTT.